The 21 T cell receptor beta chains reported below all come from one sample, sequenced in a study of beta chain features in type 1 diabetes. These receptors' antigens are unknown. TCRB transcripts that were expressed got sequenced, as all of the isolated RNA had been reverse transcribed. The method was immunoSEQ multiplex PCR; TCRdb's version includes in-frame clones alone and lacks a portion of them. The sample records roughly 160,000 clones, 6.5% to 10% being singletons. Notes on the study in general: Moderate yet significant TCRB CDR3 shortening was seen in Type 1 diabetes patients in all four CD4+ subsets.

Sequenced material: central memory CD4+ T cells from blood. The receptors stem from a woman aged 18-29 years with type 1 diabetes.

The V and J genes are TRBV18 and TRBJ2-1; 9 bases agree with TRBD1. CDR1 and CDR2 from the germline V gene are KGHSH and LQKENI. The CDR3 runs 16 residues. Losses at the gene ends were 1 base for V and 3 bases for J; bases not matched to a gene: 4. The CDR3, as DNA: TGTGCCAGCTCACCACTTAGGGGACAGGGCTACAATGAGCAGTTCTTC. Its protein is CASSPLRGQGYNEQFF. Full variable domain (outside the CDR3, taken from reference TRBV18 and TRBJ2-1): NAGVMQNPRHLVRRRGQEARLRCSPMKGHSHVYWYRQLPEEGLKFMVYLQKENIIDESGMPKERFSAEFPKEGPSILRIQQVVRGDSAAYFCASSPLRGQGYNEQFFGPGTRLTVL.

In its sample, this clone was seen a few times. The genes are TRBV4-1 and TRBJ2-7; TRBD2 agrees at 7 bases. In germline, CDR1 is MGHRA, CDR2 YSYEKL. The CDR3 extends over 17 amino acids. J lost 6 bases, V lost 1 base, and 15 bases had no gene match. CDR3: CASSQAPTGGGRGEQYF. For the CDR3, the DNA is TGCGCCAGCAGCCAAGCCCCGACGGGGGGAGGCCGAGGCGAGCAGTACTTC.

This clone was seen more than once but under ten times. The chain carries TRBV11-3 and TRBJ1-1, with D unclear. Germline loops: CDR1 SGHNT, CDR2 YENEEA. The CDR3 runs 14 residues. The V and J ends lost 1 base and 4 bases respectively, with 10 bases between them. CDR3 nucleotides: TGTGCCAGCAGCTTAGCCCTCCCAGGCACTGAAGCTTTCTTT. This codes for CASSLALPGTEAFF.

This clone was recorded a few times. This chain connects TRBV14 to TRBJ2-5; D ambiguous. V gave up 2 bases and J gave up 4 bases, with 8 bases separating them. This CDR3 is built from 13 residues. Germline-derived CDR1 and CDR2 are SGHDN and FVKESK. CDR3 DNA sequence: TGTGCCAGCAGCCAATTCCCCGGAGAGACCCAGTACTTC. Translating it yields CASSQFPGETQYF.

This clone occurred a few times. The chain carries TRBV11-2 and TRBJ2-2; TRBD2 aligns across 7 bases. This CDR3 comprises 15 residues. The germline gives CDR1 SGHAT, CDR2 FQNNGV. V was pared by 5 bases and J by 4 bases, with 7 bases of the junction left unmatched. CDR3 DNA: TGTGCCAGCAGCCTGAGCGGGACGGGCACCGGGGAGCTGTTTTTT. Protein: CASSLSGTGTGELFF.

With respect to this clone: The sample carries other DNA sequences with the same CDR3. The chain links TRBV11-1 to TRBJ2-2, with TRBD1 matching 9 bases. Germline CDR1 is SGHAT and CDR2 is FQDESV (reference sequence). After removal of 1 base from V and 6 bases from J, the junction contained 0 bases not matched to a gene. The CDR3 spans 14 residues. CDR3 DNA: TGTGCCAGCAGCTTAGGACAGGGGGCCGGGGAGCTGTTTTTT. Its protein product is CASSLGQGAGELFF.

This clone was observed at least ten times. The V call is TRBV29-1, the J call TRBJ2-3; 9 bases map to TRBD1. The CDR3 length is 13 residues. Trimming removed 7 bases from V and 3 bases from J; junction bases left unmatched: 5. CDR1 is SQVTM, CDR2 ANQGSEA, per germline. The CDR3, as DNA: TGCAGCGCACAGGGGGCCAAAACAGATACGCAGTATTTT. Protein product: CSAQGAKTDTQYF.

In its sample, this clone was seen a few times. The CDR3 spells CASGSAGLGPTDTQYF. The CDR3 DNA sequence: TGTGCCAGCGGGTCTGCGGGATTGGGACCCACAGATACGCAGTATTTT. V gene TRBV28 combines with J gene TRBJ2-3; a possible D gene is TRBD2 (6 bases). V was trimmed by 8 bases and J by 2 bases, leaving 20 bases between them. This CDR3 is 16 amino acids long. Germline values: CDR1 MDHEN, CDR2 SYDVKM.

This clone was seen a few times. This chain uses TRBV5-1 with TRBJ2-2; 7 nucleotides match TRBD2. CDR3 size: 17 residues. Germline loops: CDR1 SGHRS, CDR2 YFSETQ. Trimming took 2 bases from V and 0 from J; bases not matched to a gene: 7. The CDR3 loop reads CASSLGAGAPNTGELFF. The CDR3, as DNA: TGCGCCAGCAGCTTAGGGGCGGGAGCCCCGAACACCGGGGAGCTGTTTTTT. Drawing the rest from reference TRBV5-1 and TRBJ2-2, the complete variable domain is KAGVTQTPRYLIKTRGQQVTLSCSPISGHRSVSWYQQTPGQGLQFLFEYFSETQRNKGNFPGRFSGRQFSNSRSEMNVSTLELGDSALYLCASSLGAGAPNTGELFFGEGSRLTVL.

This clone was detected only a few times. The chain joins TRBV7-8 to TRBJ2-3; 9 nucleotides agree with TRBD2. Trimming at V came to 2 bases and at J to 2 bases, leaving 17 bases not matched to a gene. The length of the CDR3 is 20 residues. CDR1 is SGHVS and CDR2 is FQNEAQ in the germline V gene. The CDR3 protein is CASSLKLGVVAGVYTDTQYF. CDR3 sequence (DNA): TGTGCCAGCAGCTTAAAACTCGGGGTGGTAGCGGGGGTCTACACAGATACGCAGTATTTT.

CDR3 sequence (DNA): TGTGCCAGCTCACCACCATCCCTAGCGGCCACAGATACGCAGTATTTT. Amino acid sequence: CASSPPSLAATDTQYF. V gene TRBV18 combines with J gene TRBJ2-3; TRBD2 agrees at 7 bases. After removal of 0 bases from V and 2 bases from J, the junction contained 5 bases not matched to a gene. Germline loops: CDR1 KGHSH, CDR2 LQKENI. The CDR3 contains 16 residues.

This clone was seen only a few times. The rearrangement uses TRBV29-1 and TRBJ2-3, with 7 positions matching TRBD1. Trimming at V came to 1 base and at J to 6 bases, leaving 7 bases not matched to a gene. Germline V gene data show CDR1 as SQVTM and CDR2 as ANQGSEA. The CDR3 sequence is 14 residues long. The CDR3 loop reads CSVEGKTGVDTQYF. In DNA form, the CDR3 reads TGCAGCGTTGAAGGGAAAACAGGGGTGGATACGCAGTATTTT.

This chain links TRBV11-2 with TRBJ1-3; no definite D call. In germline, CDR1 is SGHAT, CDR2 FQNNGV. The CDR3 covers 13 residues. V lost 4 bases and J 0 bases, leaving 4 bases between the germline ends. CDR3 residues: CASSSHSGNTIYF. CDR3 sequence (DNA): TGTGCCAGCAGCTCCCACTCTGGAAACACCATATATTTT.

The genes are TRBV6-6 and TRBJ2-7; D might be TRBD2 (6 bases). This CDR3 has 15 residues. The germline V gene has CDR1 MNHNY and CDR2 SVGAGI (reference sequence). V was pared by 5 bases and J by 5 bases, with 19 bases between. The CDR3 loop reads CASSRTPRGGHEQYF. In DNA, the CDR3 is TGTGCCAGCAGTCGCACCCCTCGGGGAGGCCACGAGCAGTACTTC.

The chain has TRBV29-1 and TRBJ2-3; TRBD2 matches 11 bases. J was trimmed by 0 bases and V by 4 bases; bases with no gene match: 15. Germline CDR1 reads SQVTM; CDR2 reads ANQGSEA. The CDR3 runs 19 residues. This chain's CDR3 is CSVGGPGTSGSSSTDTQYF. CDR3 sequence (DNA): TGCAGCGTTGGGGGGCCCGGGACTAGCGGATCGTCTAGCACAGATACGCAGTATTTT.

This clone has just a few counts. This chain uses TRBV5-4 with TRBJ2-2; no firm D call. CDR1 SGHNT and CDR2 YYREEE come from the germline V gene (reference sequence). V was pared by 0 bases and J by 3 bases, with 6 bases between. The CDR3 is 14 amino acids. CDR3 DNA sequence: TGTGCCAGCAGCTTGGACTCCTACACCGGGGAGCTGTTTTTT. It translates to CASSLDSYTGELFF.

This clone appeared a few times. The CDR3 protein is CASEDRDRGMNTEAFF. CDR3 nucleotide sequence: TGCGCCTCCGAAGACCGGGACAGGGGGATGAACACTGAAGCTTTCTTT. The rearrangement joins TRBV23-1 to TRBJ1-1, with TRBD1 matching 11 bases. TRBV23-1 is designated an ORF whose function remains uncertain. With 11 bases clipped from V and 0 bases from J, the junction kept 11 bases outside the gene matches. This CDR3 has 16 residues.

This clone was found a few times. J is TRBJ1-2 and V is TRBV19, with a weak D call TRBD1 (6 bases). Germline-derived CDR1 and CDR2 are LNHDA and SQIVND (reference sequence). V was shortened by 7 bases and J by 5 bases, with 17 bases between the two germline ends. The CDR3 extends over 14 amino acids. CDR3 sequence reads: CASNLRTAPYGYTF. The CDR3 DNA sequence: TGTGCCAGTAACCTCAGGACAGCCCCTTATGGCTACACCTTC.

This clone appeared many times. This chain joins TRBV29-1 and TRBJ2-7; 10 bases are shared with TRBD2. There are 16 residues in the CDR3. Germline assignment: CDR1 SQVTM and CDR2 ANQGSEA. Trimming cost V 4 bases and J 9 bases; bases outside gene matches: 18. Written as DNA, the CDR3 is TGCAGCGTTGGACAAGCGGGAGGGTTCGTCCCCGCGACGCAGTACTTC. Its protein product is CSVGQAGGFVPATQYF.

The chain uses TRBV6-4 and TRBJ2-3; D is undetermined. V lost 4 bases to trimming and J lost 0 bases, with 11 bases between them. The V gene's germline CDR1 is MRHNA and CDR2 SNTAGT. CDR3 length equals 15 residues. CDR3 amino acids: CASSVGAASTDTQYF. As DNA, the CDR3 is TGTGCCAGCAGTGTTGGAGCAGCCAGCACAGATACGCAGTATTTT.

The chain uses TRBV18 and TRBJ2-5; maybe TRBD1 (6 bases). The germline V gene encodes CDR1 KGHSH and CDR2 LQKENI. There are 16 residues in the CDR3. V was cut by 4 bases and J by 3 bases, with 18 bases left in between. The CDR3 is CASSRNGGTGKETQYF. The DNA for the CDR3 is TGTGCCAGCTCACGAAACGGAGGTACAGGGAAAGAGACCCAGTACTTC.